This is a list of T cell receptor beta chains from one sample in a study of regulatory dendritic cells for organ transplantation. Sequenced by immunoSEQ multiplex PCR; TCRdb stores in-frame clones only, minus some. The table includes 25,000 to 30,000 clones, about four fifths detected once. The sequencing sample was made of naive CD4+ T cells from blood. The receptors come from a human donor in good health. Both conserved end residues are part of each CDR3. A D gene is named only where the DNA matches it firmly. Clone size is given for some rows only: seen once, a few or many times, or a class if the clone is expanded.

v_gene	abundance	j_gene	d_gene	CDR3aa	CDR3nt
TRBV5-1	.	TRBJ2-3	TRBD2	CASSSRLAGGTDTQYF	TGCGCCAGCAGCTCTAGACTAGCGGGGGGCACAGATACGCAGTATTTT
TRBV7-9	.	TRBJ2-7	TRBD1	CASSLIPDRDRYEQYF	TGTGCCAGCAGCTTAATCCCGGACAGGGATAGATACGAGCAGTACTTC
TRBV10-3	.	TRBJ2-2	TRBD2	CASAGGPSSGELFF	TGTGCCTCCGCGGGGGGGCCAAGCTCCGGGGAGCTGTTTTTT
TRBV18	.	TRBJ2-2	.	CASSPTVSGELFF	TGTGCCAGCTCACCGACAGTCAGCGGGGAGCTGTTTTTT
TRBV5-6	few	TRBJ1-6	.	CASSLRVSNSPLHF	TGTGCCAGCAGCTTGAGAGTCTCCAATTCACCCCTCCACTTT
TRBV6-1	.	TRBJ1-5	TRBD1	CASSPGQGGNQPQHF	TGTGCCAGCAGTCCTGGACAGGGGGGTAATCAGCCCCAGCATTTT
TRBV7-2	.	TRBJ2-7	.	CASSTRNLYEQYF	TGTGCCAGCAGCACTAGAAACTTGTACGAGCAGTACTTC
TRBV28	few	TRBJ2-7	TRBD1	CASSLQGVLNEQYF	TGTGCCAGCAGTTTACAGGGGGTCTTGAACGAGCAGTACTTC
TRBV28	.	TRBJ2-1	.	CASSFLSGDNEQFF	TGTGCCAGCAGTTTCCTTAGCGGCGACAATGAGCAGTTCTTC
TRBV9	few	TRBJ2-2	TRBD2	CASSEPRGGLAGELFF	TGTGCCAGCAGCGAACCTCGGGGGGGCCTCGCCGGGGAGCTGTTTTTT
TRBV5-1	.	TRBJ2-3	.	CASSLSGAKTDTQYF	TGCGCCAGCAGCTTGTCAGGGGCTAAGACAGATACGCAGTATTTT
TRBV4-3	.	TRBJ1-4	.	CASSREGGVGEKLFF	TGCGCCAGCAGCCGGGAAGGGGGGGTGGGGGAAAAACTGTTTTTT
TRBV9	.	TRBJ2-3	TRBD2	CASNSAGGRDTQYF	TGTGCCAGCAACTCGGCGGGGGGGCGTGATACGCAGTATTTT
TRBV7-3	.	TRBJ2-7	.	CASSLTRRDEQYF	TGTGCCAGCAGCTTAACCAGGAGGGACGAGCAGTACTTC
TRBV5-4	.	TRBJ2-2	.	CASSSSGINTGELFF	TGTGCCAGCAGCTCCTCGGGAATCAACACCGGGGAGCTGTTTTTT
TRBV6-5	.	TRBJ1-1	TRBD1	CASIWTGDTEAFF	TGTGCCAGCATTTGGACAGGGGACACTGAAGCTTTCTTT
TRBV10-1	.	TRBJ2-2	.	CASTTKGVSGELFF	TGCGCCAGCACTACGAAAGGGGTGTCCGGGGAGCTGTTTTTT
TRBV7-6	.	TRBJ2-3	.	CASSLGPAVSTDTQYF	TGTGCCAGCAGCTTAGGGCCCGCCGTTAGCACAGATACGCAGTATTTT
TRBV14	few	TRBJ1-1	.	CASSRGLDTEAFF	TGTGCCAGCAGCCGCGGGTTGGACACTGAAGCTTTCTTT
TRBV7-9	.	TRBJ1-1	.	CASSLFSDTEAFF	TGTGCCAGCAGCTTATTTTCAGATACTGAAGCTTTCTTT
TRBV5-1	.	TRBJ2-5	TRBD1	CASRWTGSGETQYF	TGCGCCAGCAGGTGGACAGGCTCGGGGGAGACCCAGTACTTC
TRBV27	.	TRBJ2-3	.	CASSLWTGEGDTQYF	TGTGCCAGCAGTTTATGGACTGGGGAAGGGGATACGCAGTATTTT
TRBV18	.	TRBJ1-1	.	CASSPRQEMNTEAFF	TGTGCCAGCTCACCAAGACAGGAGATGAACACTGAAGCTTTCTTT
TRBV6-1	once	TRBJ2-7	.	CASSERSTRRDSYEQYF	TGTGCCAGCAGTGAACGGTCCACTAGGCGAGACTCCTACGAGCAGTACTTC
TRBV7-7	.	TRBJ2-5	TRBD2	CASSLGTLAGQETQYF	TGTGCTAGCAGCTTAGGCACCCTAGCGGGGCAAGAGACCCAGTACTTC
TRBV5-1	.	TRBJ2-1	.	CASSLSGLQLSYNEQFF	TGCGCCAGCAGCTTGTCTGGGCTCCAGCTCTCCTACAATGAGCAGTTCTTC
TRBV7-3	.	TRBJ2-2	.	CASSSVTGELFF	TGTGCCAGCAGCTCCGTCACCGGGGAGCTGTTTTTT
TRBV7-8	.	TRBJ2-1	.	CASSLEGWGLNEQFF	TGTGCCAGCAGCTTAGAAGGGTGGGGACTCAATGAGCAGTTCTTC
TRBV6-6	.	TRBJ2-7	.	CASTLRRDYEQYF	TGTGCCAGCACTCTCCGACGGGACTACGAGCAGTACTTC
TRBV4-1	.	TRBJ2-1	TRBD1	CASSQGQGSGDEQFF	TGCGCCAGCAGCCAAGGACAGGGGAGTGGCGATGAGCAGTTCTTC
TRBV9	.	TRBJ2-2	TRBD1	CASSVGTGTGNTGELFF	TGTGCCAGCAGCGTAGGAACCGGGACAGGTAACACCGGGGAGCTGTTTTTT
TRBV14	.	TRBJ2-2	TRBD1	CASSRAGTGLVGELFF	TGTGCCAGCAGCCGGGCCGGGACAGGGCTCGTCGGGGAGCTGTTTTTT
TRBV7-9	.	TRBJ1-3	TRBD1	CASSSRTGGGNTIYF	TGTGCCAGCAGCTCTCGGACAGGGGGGGGAAACACCATATATTTT
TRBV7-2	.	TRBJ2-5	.	CASSLLGLQETQYF	TGTGCCAGCAGCTTACTGGGCCTCCAAGAGACCCAGTACTTC
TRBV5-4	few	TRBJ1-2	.	CASSLLDGAGYGYTF	TGTGCCAGCAGCTTGTTAGACGGGGCGGGATATGGCTACACCTTC
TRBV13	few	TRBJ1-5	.	CASSLGGRGGQPQHF	TGTGCCAGCAGCTTAGGCGGGCGGGGCGGGCAGCCCCAGCATTTT
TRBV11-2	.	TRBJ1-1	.	CASSTRLRGNRGRDTEAFF	TGTGCCAGCAGCACACGACTGAGGGGGAACCGGGGAAGAGACACTGAAGCTTTCTTT
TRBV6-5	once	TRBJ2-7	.	CASSYSFPKDSYEQYF	TGTGCCAGCAGTTACTCGTTCCCCAAAGACAGCTACGAGCAGTACTTC
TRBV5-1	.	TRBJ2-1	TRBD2	CASSLDPASGGYNEQFF	TGCGCCAGCAGCTTGGACCCCGCTAGCGGGGGTTACAATGAGCAGTTCTTC
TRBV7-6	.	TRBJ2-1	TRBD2	CASSLRMGLAGGTSSYNEQFF	TGTGCCAGCAGCTTAAGGATGGGACTAGCGGGGGGGACCAGCTCCTACAATGAGCAGTTCTTC
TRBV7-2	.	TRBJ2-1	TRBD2	CASSSTTGLASRLGNEQFF	TGTGCCAGCAGCTCCACGACTGGACTAGCGAGTCGCCTTGGCAATGAGCAGTTCTTC
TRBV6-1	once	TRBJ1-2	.	CASSPHFGGAEGYTF	TGTGCCAGCAGTCCGCACTTCGGGGGGGCGGAAGGCTACACCTTC
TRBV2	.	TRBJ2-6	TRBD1	CASSAQGGGTGANVLTF	TGTGCCAGCAGTGCACAGGGGGGCGGAACTGGGGCCAACGTCCTGACTTTC
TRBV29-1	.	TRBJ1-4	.	CSASSGDTNEKLFF	TGCAGCGCCTCATCTGGAGACACTAATGAAAAACTGTTTTTT
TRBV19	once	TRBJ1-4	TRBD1	CASSLRLGQGATNEKLFF	TGTGCCAGTAGCCTAAGGCTGGGACAGGGTGCAACTAATGAAAAACTGTTTTTT
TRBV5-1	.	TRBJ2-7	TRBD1	CASSSDGQGAGYGQYF	TGCGCCAGCAGCTCGGACGGACAGGGGGCTGGATACGGGCAGTACTTC
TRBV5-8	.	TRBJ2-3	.	CASNPRRQVGTDTQYF	TGTGCCAGCAACCCCCGCCGACAGGTTGGCACAGATACGCAGTATTTT
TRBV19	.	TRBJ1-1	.	CASSLDQGLRTEAFF	TGTGCCAGTAGCCTAGATCAGGGTCTAAGAACTGAAGCTTTCTTT
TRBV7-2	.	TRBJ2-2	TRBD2	CASSLVAGANTGELFF	TGTGCCAGCAGCTTAGTTGCGGGGGCGAACACCGGGGAGCTGTTTTTT
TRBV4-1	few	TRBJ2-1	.	CASSQETVAYNEQFF	TGCGCCAGCAGCCAAGAAACGGTTGCCTACAATGAGCAGTTCTTC
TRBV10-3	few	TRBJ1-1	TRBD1	CAIRRDRDTEAFF	TGTGCCATCAGGAGGGACAGAGACACTGAAGCTTTCTTT
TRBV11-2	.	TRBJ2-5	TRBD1	CASSLAHRGWQETQYF	TGTGCCAGCAGCTTAGCCCACAGGGGGTGGCAAGAGACCCAGTACTTC
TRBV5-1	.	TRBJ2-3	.	CASSLAPSSTDTQYF	TGCGCCAGCAGCTTGGCCCCGTCTAGCACAGATACGCAGTATTTT
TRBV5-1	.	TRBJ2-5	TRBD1	CASSRDRAETQYF	TGCGCCAGCAGCCGGGACAGGGCTGAGACCCAGTACTTC
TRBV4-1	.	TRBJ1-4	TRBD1	CASSLYSGTVNEKLFF	TGCGCCAGCAGCCTGTACTCCGGGACAGTTAATGAAAAACTGTTTTTT